The T cell receptor (beta chain) under discussion was sequenced for a study of blood T cell repertoires in COVID-19 (dated by TCRdb to about 2020). A note on the overall study: The collaborator samples originated in the United States, Italy and Spain and spanned the acute and convalescent phases of COVID-19. The material from the prospective study consisted of cDNA or gDNA derived from T cells, B-cell-depleted T cells, or PBMCs. Deeply sampled blood TCRbeta repertoires from subjects exposed to, actively infected with, or recovered from COVID-19 were included in the dataset. The repertoires were made available in a free public database intended to serve as a resource for research on the immune response to SARS-CoV-2. Samples came from the ongoing ImmuneRACE study (first 160 participants) plus 1,254 subjects from 6 global collaborators. Nearly every sample came with metadata listing a de-identified subject ID, COVID-19 status, age in years and sex. Where available, HLA class I and class II types were taken from metadata supplied by the sample provider and were not determined by assay-based typing. The paper's findings and limits, for the study overall: Clinical and demographic metadata were provided uncurated, with the amount varying by source and participant.

Each collaborating institution followed its own protocols to collect whole blood in K2EDTA tubes. For TCRbeta analysis, collaborators shipped samples in one of three forms: frozen whole blood, isolated PBMCs, or DNA extracted from either of those sample types. TCRbeta CDR3 regions were amplified from genomic DNA using the immunoSEQ Assay, a bias-controlled multiplex PCR. Turning to the authors' computational methods: Nucleated cell counts per sample were estimated from amplification of reference gene primers within the assay. To quantify the absolute abundance of each unique TCRbeta CDR3 rearrangement, sequence reads were collapsed and filtered. Productive Simpson clonality was computed per sample as the square root of Simpson's diversity index over productive rearrangements. Held by TCRdb, this immuneACCESS table contains in-frame sequences only and omits some clones. Under half of the omission traces to an unresolved V gene where checked; the cause of the rest is unknown. The V and J calls and clone size are taken from that table; D and trimming were inferred from the DNA. The sample table records 55,000 to 65,000 clones; about nine tenths of these occur just once. The leading ten clones occupy around 1.5% of the sample.

The CDR3, cysteine through phenylalanine, is 16 amino acids long. The entry retains the CDR3 DNA only, 48 bases that are in frame from base 1. CDR1 is given as SGDLS and CDR2 as YYNGEE, both from the germline V gene. Deletion took 0 bases off V and 5 bases off J, with a span of 17 bases between the germline ends. For this clone: Its specific antigen is unknown. Qualities for individual bases were not recorded, and no much larger clone is one base off.

The sequence links TRBV9 to TRBJ2-5; there is no confident call for the D gene. The receptor comes from a human donor in a cohort sampled during active COVID-19. The sequenced sample consisted of peripheral blood. The CDR3 corresponds to CASSVDQISSLETQYF. The DNA sequence is given as TGTGCCAGCAGCGTAGATCAAATTAGCAGCTTGGAGACCCAGTACTTC.